This record concerns one T cell receptor (beta chain) sequence. As yet, its antigen is unknown. The data stem from a study of shared clonotypes between healthy human individuals. Study findings and constraints: Tissues were not sampled, only blood, and their repertoires likely differ.

Cells designated naive CD8 were CD45RO-negative and were positively selected for CCR7, with terminally differentiated effector memory CD45RA+ cells excluded. Each sorted subset replicate got 200 ng genomic DNA, tens of thousands of genomes. Per the original data handling: ImmunoSEQ supplied junction-only sequences lacking quality scores, so filtering was different. TCRdb keeps only in-frame clones here, not all; method: immunoSEQ multiplex PCR. V and J calls and clone size follow that table, whereas D and trimming were derived from the DNA. This sample carries approximately 840,000 clones, about 97% of them seen once, and the ten largest clones take around 0.21%. With 3 bases removed from V and 10 bases from J, the gap between germline ends came to 16 bases. There are 13 residues in the CDR3. Germline V lookup: CDR1 SGHRS, CDR2 YFSETQ.

Sequencing used naive CD8+ T cells sorted from blood. This chain joins TRBV5-1 and TRBJ1-2; tentative D call: TRBD1 (6 bases). The TCR originated in a man aged 25 to 40 in good health. DNA of the CDR3: TGCGCCAGCAGCTCCCAAGGGGGGGATGTCTACACCTTC. It specifies CASSSQGGDVYTF.